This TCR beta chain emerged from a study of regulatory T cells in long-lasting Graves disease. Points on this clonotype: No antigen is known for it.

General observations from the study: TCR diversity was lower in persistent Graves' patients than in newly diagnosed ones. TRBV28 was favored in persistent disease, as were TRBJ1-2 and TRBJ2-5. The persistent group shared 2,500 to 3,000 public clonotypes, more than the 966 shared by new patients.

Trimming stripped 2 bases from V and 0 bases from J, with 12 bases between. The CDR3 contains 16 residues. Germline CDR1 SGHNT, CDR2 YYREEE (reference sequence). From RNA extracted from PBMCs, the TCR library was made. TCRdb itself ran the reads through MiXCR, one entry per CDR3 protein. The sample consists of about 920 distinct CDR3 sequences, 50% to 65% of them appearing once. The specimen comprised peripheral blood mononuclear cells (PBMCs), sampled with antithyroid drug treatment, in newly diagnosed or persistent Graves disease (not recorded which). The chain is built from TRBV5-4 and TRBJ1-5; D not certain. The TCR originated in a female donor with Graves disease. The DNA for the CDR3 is TGTGCCAGCAGCTTCACCCCGGGGTATAGCAATCAGCCCCAGCATTTT. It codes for CASSFTPGYSNQPQHF.